This paragraph covers one T cell receptor (beta chain) sequence. The antigen is unknown. Healthy and HIV-negative, the adult donors had no recent acute infections or vaccinations. The data were taken from a study of shared clonotypes between healthy human individuals. Study information: CD4 naive and CD4 memory each took three plates per donor, while CD8 naive took two and CD8 memory one.

Every immunoSEQ plate was one replicate of a subset's evenly spread DNA. Assay used: immunoSEQ multiplex PCR; TCRdb lists only in-frame clones, some missing. The top ten hold around 0.14% of the sample, which has a few million clones, approximately 92% seen once. Whole-study results and caveats: Measured sharing among donors was expected to vary with sequencing depth.

V lost 2 bases and J 2 bases, leaving 11 bases between the germline ends. The CDR3 is made up of 15 amino acids. Looked up from germline, CDR1 is SGDLS and CDR2 is YYNGEE. The source is a man younger than 35 in good health. The chain joins TRBV9 to TRBJ2-1, with D perhaps TRBD2 (6 bases). The sample comprised naive CD4+ T cells sorted from blood. The subset denotes: CD45RA+ positively selected. CDR3 nucleotide sequence: TGTGCCAGCAGCGTCGCGGGGCCGACCTACAATGAGCAGTTCTTC. Translated: CASSVAGPTYNEQFF.